The present T cell receptor beta chain was sequenced within a study of regulatory T cells in long-lasting Graves disease. The time point is: newly diagnosed GD, antithyroid drugs for less than 3 months. PBMCs were the source of the RNA used for TCR sequencing. This clonotype has a handful of counts. Both iRepertoire HTBI primers and Arm-PCR of CDR3 regions were used to build the TCR beta libraries. TCRdb used MiXCR to reprocess the multiplex PCR reads, holding one entry per CDR3 protein. The top ten hold 7.5% to 9% of the sample, which has roughly 560,000 distinct CDR3 sequences, approximately 12% seen once. This sample was also put to use in a study of T cells in Graves' hyperthyroidism and ophthalmopathy. That study reports: Most thyroid clonotypes expanded above 0.001 were also detected in blood.

The receptor's source is a woman in her thirties with Graves disease. The sequencing here drew on peripheral blood mononuclear cells (PBMCs), taken at new diagnosis, from a patient treated with antithyroid drugs.

For the CDR3, the DNA is TGTGCCAGCAGCTCCGAGGGGAATACGCAGTATTTT. Protein product: CASSSEGNTQYF. The chain couples TRBV7-9 to TRBJ2-3; TRBD1 or TRBD2 may be the D gene (5 bases each). Trimming removed 4 bases from V and 7 bases from J, with 9 bases in between. The CDR3 runs 12 residues. Germline CDR1 is SEHNR and CDR2 is FQNEAQ (reference sequence).